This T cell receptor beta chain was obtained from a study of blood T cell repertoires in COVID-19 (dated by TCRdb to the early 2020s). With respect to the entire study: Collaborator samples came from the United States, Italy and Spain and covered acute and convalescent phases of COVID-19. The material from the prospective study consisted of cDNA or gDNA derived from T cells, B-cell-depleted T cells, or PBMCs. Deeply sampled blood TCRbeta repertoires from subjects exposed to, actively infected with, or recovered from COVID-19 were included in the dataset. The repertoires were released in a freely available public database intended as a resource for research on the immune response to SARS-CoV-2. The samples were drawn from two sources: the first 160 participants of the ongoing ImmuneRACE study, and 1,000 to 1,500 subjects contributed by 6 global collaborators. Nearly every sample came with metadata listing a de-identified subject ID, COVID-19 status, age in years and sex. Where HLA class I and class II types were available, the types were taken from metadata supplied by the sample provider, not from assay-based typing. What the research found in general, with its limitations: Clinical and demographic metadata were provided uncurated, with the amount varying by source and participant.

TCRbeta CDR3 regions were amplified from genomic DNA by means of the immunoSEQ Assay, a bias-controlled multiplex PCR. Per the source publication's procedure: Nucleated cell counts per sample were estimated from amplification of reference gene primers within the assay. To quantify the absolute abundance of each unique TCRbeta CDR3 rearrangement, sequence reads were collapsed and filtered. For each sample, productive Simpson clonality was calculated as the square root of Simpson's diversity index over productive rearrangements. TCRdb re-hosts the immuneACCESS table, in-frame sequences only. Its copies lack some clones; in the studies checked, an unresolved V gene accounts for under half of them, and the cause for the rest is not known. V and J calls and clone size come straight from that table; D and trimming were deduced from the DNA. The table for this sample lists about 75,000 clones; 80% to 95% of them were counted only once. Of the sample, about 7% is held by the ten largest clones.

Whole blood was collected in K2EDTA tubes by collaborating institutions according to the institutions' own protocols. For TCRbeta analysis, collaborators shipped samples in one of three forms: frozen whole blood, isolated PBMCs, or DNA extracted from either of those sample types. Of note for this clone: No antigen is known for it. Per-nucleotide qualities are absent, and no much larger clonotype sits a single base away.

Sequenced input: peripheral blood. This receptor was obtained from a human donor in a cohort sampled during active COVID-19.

The encoded CDR3 is CASSLEVSGASKGTEAFF. The nucleotide sequence is given as TGCGCCAGCAGCTTGGAAGTTAGCGGGGCGTCCAAGGGCACTGAAGCTTTCTTT. The rearranged segments are TRBV5-1 and TRBJ1-1, and perhaps TRBD1 as D gene, on 5 matching bases. CDR1 and CDR2, per the germline V gene, are SGHRS and YFSETQ. The CDR3 runs 18 amino acids, cysteine and phenylalanine included. Only the CDR3 DNA stays, 54 bases, in frame from base 1. Trimming removed 0 bases from V and 4 bases from J, leaving 22 bases between the germline ends.